The clone carrying this T cell receptor beta chain was recorded at least ten times. The read comes to an end 3 residues before the CDR3 does, leaving the germline J gene to fill in the end. Deletions cut 5 bases from V and 6 bases from J, with 7 bases between. The germline V gene has CDR1 GTSNPN and CDR2 SVGIG (reference sequence). This CDR3 is 11 amino acids long. Profiling relied on immunoSEQ multiplex PCR, and the TCRdb table lists in-frame clones only, not all of them. This sample carries approximately 44,000 clones, none of them present only once. This sample is part of a study of T cell clonality in common variable immunodeficiency.

The chain joins TRBV30 to TRBJ2-2; no clear D gene. The TCR originated in a person aged 18 to 70 in good health. Sequencing was carried out using peripheral blood mononuclear cells. The chain's CDR3 is CAWGFAGELFF. CDR3 DNA (partial): TGTGCCTGGGGCTTTGCCGGGGAG.